This entry features one TCR beta chain sequence. Its matching antigen is unknown. The J segment lost 5 bases and the V segment lost 4 bases, leaving 10 bases of the junction unmatched. Germline CDR1 LGHNA, CDR2 YSLEER. The CDR3 spans 15 residues. The sample comes from a study of monozygotic twins with cystic fibrosis. About the research overall: Approximately 2.7 micrograms of fragmented DNA underwent approximately 15 PCR cycles for library preparation. Study outcomes and limitations: In 13 of 16 pairs, V gene usage was closest to the co-twin's. Median Simpson clonality of approximately 0.0088 suggested naive T cells predominated. Nucleotide-identical clonotype sharing was significantly higher within monozygotic CF twin pairs than between unrelated CF individuals.

The method was immunoSEQ multiplex PCR; TCRdb's version includes in-frame clones alone and lacks a portion of them. The table includes roughly 10,000 clones, over 99% detected once. Source material: blood. The chain has TRBV4-3 and TRBJ2-5; 7 bases are shared with TRBD1. The receptor was derived from a man younger than 35 with cystic fibrosis. In nucleotides, the CDR3 is TGCGCCAGCAGCCCTAATCCGACAGGGCTTGAGACCCAGTACTTC. Residues: CASSPNPTGLETQYF.